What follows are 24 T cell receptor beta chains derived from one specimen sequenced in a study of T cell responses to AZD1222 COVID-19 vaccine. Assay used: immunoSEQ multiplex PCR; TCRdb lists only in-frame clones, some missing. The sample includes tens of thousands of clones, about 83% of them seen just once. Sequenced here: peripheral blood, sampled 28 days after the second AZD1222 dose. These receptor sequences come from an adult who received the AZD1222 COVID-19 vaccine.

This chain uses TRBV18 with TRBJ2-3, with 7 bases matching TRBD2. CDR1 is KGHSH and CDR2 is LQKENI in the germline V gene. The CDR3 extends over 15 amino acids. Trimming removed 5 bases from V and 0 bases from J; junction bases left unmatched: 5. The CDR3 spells CASSERGPSTDTQYF. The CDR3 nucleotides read TGTGCCAGCTCAGAGCGGGGACCTAGCACAGATACGCAGTATTTT.

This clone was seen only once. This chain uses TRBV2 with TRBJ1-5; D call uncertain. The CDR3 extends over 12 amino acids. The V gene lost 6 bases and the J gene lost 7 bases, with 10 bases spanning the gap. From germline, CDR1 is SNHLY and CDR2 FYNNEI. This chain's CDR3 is CASREEAQPQHF. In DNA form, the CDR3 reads TGTGCCAGCAGGGAGGAGGCACAGCCCCAGCATTTT.

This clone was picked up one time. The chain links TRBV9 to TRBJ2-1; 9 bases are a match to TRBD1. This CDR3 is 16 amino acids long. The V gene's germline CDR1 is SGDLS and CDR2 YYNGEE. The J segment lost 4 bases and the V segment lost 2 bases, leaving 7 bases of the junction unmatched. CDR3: CASSVAGQGIYNEQFF. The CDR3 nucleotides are TGTGCCAGCAGCGTCGCGGGACAGGGCATTTACAATGAGCAGTTCTTC.

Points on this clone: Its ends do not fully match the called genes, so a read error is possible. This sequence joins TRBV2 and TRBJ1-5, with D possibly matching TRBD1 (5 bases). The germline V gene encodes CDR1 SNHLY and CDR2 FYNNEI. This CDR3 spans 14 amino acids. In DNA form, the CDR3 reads TGTGCCAGCAGCGAAGCAGACAGAGATCAGCCCCAGCATTTT. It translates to CASSEADRDQPQHF.

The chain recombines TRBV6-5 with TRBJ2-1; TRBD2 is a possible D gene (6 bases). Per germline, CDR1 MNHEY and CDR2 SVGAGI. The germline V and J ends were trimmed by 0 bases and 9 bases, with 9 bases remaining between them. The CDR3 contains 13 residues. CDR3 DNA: TGTGCCAGCAGTTACTCGGGGGGAGCTGAGCAGTTCTTC. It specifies CASSYSGGAEQFF.

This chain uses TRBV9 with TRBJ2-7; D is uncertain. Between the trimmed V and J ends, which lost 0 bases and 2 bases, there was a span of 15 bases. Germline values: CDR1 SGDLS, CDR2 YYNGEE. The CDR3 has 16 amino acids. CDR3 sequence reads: CASSVDVTHFPYEQYF. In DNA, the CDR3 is TGTGCCAGCAGCGTAGATGTGACTCACTTTCCCTACGAGCAGTACTTC.

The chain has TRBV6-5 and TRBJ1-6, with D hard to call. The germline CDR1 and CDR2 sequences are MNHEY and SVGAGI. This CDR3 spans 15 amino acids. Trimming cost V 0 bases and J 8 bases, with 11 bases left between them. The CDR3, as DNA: TGTGCCAGCAGTTACTCGACACCTGTCCATTCACCCCTCCACTTT. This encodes CASSYSTPVHSPLHF.

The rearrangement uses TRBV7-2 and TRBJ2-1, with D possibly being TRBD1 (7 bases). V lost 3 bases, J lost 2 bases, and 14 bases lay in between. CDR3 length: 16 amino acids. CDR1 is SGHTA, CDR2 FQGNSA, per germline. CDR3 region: CASSFRGAVPYNEQFF. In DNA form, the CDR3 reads TGTGCCAGCAGCTTCAGGGGGGCCGTCCCCTACAATGAGCAGTTCTTC.

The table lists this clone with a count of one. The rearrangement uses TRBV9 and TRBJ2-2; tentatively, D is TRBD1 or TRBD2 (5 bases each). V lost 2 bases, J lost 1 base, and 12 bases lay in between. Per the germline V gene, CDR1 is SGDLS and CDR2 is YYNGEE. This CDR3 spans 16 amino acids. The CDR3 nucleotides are TGTGCCAGCAGCGTCAGGGAGCAGGGGAACACCGGGGAGCTGTTTTTT. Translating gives CASSVREQGNTGELFF.

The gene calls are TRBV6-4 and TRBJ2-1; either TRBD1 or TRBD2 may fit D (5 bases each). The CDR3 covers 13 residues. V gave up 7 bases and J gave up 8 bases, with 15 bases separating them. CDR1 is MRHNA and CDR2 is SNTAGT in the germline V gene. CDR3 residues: CASTGVWDHEQFF. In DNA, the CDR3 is TGTGCCAGCACCGGGGTGTGGGACCATGAGCAGTTCTTC.

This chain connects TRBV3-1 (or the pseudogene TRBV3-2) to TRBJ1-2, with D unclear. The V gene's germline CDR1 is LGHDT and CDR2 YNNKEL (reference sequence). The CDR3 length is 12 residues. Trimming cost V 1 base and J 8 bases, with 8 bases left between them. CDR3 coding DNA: TGTGCCAGCAGCCAAGGCCAGGAGGGCTACACCTTC. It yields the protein CASSQGQEGYTF.

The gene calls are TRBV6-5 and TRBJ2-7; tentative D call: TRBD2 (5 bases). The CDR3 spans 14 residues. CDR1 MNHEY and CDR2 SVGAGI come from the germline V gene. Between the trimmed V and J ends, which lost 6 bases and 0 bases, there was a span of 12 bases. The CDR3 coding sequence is TGTGCCAGCAGACCAATGGGGAGCTCCTACGAGCAGTACTTC. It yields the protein CASRPMGSSYEQYF.

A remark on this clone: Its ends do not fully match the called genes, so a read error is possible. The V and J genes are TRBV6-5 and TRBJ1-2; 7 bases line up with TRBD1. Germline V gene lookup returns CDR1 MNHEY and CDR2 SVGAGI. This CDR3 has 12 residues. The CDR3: CASSKRDSGNHF. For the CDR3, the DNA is TGTGCCAGCAGTAAGAGGGACAGCGGCAACCACTTC.

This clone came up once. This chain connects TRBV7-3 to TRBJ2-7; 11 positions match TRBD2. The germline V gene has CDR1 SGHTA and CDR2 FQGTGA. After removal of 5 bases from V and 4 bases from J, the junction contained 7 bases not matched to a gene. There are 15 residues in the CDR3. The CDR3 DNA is TGTGCCAGCAGCATCTTAGCGGGGGGGCCTTACGAGCAGTACTTC. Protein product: CASSILAGGPYEQYF.

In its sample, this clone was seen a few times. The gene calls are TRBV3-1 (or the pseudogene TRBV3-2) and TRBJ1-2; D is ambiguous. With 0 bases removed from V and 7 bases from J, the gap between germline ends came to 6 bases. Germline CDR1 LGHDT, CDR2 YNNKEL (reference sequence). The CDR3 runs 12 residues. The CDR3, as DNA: TGTGCCAGCAGCCAAGAGTCTAGTGGCTACACCTTC. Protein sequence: CASSQESSGYTF.

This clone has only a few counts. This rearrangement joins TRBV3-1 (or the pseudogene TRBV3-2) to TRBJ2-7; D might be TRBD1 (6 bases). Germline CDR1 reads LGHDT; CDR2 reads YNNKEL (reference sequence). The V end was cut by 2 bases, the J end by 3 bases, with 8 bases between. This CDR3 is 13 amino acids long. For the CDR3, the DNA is TGTGCCAGCAGCCAATCACAGGGCTACGAGCAGTACTTC. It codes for CASSQSQGYEQYF.

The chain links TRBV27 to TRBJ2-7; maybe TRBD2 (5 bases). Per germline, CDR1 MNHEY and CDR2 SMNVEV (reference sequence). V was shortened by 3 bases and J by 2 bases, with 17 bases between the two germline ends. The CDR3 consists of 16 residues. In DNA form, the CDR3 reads TGTGCCAGCAGTTTGTATTATAACCCCGGGGCCTACGAGCAGTACTTC. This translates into CASSLYYNPGAYEQYF.

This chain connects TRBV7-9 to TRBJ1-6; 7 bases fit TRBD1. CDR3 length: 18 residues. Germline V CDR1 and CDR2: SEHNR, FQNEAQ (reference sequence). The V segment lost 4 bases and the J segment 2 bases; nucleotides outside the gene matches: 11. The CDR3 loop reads CASSSGGTAKPYNSPLHF. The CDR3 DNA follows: TGTGCCAGCAGCTCCGGGGGGACAGCCAAGCCCTATAATTCACCCCTCCACTTT. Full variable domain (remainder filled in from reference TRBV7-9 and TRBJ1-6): DTGVSQNPRHKITKRGQNVTFRCDPISEHNRLYWYRQTLGQGPEFLTYFQNEAQLEKSRLLSDRFSAERPKGSFSTLEIQRTEQGDSAMYLCASSSGGTAKPYNSPLHFGNGTRLTVT.

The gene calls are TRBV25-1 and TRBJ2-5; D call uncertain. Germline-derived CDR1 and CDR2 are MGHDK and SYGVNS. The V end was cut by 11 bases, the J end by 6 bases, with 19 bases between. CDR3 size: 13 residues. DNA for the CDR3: TGTGCCGCCGGTCCCCAAGACGTGAAGACCCAGTACTTC. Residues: CAAGPQDVKTQYF.

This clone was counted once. The CDR3 region has the DNA TGTGCCAGCAGTTTGCGGATTAATTCACCCCTCCACTTT. Protein: CASSLRINSPLHF. The chain has TRBV12-3 or TRBV12-4 and TRBJ1-6; D gene uncertain. V lost 3 bases, J lost 6 bases, and 6 bases lay in between. This CDR3 has 13 residues.

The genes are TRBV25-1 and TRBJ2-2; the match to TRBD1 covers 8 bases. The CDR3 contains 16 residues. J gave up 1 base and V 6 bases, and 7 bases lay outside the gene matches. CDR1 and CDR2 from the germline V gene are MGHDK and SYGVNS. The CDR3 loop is CASRPWGTGNTGELFF. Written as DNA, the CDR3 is TGTGCCAGCAGACCCTGGGGGACAGGGAACACCGGGGAGCTGTTTTTT.

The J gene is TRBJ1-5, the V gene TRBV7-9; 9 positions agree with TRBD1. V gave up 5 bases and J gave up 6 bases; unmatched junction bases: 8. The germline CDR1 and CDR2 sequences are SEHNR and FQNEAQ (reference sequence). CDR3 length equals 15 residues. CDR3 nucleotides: TGTGCCAGCAGCCCGGGACAGGGTTTGGCTCAGCCCCAGCATTTT. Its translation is CASSPGQGLAQPQHF.

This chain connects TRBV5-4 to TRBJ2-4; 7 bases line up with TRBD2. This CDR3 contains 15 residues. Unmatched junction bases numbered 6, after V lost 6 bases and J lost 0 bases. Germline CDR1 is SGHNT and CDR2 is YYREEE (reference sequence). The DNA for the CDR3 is TGTGCCAGCACCCGGGCGGGAGTAGCCAAAAACATTCAGTACTTC. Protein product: CASTRAGVAKNIQYF.

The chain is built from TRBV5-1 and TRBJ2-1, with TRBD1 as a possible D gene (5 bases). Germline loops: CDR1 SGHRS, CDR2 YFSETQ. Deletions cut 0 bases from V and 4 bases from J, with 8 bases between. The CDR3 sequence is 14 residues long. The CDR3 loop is CASSLETEYNEQFF. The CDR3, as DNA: TGCGCCAGCAGCTTGGAGACAGAATACAATGAGCAGTTCTTC. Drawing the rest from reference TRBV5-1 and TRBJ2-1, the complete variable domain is KAGVTQTPRYLIKTRGQQVTLSCSPISGHRSVSWYQQTPGQGLQFLFEYFSETQRNKGNFPGRFSGRQFSNSRSEMNVSTLELGDSALYLCASSLETEYNEQFFGPGTRLTVL.